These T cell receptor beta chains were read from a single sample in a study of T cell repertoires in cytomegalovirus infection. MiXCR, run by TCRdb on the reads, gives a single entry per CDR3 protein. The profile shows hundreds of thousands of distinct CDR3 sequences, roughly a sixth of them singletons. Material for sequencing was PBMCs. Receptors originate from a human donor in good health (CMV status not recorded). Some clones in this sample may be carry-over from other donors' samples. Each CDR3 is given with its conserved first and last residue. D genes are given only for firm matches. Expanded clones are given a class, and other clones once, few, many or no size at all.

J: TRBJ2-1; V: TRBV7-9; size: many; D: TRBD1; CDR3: CASSLRQGPDNEQFF; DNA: TGTGCCAGCAGCTTGAGACAGGGTCCCGACAATGAGCAGTTCTTC
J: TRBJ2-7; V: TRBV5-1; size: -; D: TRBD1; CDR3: CASRVDRGPYEQYF; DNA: TGCGCCAGCCGCGTCGACAGGGGTCCCTACGAGCAGTACTTC
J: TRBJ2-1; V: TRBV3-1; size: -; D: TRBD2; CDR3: CASSQDGLAGTYNEQFF; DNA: TGTGCCAGCAGCCAAGATGGGCTAGCGGGTACTTACAATGAGCAGTTCTTC
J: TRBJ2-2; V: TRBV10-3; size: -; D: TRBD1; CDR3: CAIRPGQAQSNTGELFF; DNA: TGTGCCATCAGACCCGGACAGGCCCAATCGAACACCGGGGAGCTGTTTTTT
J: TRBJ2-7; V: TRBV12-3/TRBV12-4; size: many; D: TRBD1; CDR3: CASRKTGGSYEQYF; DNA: TGTGCCAGCAGAAAGACAGGGGGGTCCTACGAGCAGTACTTC
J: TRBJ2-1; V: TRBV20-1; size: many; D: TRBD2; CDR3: CSARAPGLAYNEQFF; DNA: TGCAGTGCTAGGGCCCCGGGACTAGCGTACAATGAGCAGTTCTTC
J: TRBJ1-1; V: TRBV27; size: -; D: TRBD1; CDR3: CASSGDRDNLEAFF; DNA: TGTGCCAGCAGTGGGGACAGGGACAATTTAGAAGCTTTCTTT
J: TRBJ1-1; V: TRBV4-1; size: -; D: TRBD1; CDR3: CASSPSGGGTANTEAFF; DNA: TGCGCCAGCAGCCCCTCAGGGGGGGGGACAGCCAACACTGAAGCTTTCTTT
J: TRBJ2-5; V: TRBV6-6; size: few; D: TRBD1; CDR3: CASSLRTGGRETQYF; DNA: TGTGCCAGCAGTTTACGGACAGGGGGGAGAGAGACCCAGTACTTC
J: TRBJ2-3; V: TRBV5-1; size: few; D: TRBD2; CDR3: CASANRDYISTTDTQYF; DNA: TGCGCCAGCGCTAACCGGGACTACATCTCCACCACAGATACGCAGTATTTT
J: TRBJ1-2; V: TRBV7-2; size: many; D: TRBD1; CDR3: CASSLKGQGAHGYTF; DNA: TGTGCCAGCAGCTTAAAGGGACAGGGGGCGCATGGCTACACCTTC
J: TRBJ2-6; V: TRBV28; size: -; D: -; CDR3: CASSLADYSGANVLTF; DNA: TGTGCCAGCAGCTTAGCCGATTACTCTGGGGCCAACGTCCTGACTTTC
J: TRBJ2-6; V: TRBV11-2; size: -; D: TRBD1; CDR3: CASSIYRGSGANVLTF; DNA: TGTGCCAGCAGCATATACAGGGGCTCTGGGGCCAACGTCCTGACTTTC
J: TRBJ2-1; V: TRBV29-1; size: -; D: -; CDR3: CSVEDRGTAYNEQFF; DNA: TGCAGCGTTGAAGATCGCGGGACAGCGTACAATGAGCAGTTCTTC
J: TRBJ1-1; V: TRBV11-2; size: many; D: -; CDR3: CASGKSVQDEAFF; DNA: TGTGCCAGCGGAAAAAGTGTCCAGGATGAAGCTTTCTTT
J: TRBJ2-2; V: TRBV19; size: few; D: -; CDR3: CASSITASTRELFF; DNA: TGTGCCAGTAGTATAACCGCTTCAACCCGGGAGCTGTTTTTT
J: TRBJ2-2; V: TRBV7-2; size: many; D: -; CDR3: CASSLGSRAGELFF; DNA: TGTGCCAGCAGCTTAGGAAGCAGGGCCGGGGAGCTGTTTTTT
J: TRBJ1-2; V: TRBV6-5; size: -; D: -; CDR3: CASSYTGRVGYTF; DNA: TGTGCCAGCAGTTATACAGGAAGAGTGGGCTACACCTTC
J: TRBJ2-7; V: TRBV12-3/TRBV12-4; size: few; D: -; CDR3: CASSLGGRIYEQYF; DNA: TGTGCCAGCAGTCTGGGGGGCCGGATCTACGAGCAGTACTTC
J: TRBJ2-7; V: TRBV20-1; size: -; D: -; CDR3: CSAGGENEQYF; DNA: TGCAGTGCAGGGGGGGAAAACGAGCAGTACTTC
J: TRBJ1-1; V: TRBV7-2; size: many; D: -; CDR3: CASSPGGGWTEAFF; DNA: TGTGCCAGCAGCCCAGGCGGGGGCTGGACTGAAGCTTTCTTT
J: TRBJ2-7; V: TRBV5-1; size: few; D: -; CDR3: CASSLDVEKGEQYF; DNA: TGCGCCAGCAGCTTGGATGTAGAAAAAGGGGAGCAGTACTTC
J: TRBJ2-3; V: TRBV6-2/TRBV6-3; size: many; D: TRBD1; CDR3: CASSRRDRGRQRADTQYF; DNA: TGTGCCAGCAGCCGCCGGGACAGGGGAAGACAAAGGGCAGATACGCAGTATTTT
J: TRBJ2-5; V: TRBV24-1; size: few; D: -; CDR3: CATSDSRGETQYF; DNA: TGTGCCACCAGTGATTCGAGGGGAGAGACCCAGTACTTC
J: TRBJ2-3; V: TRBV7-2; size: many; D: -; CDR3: CASIFVGTDTQYF; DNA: TGTGCCAGCATTTTTGTGGGCACAGATACGCAGTATTTT
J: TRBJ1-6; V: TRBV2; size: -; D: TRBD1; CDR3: CASTAQQGRSPLHF; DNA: TGTGCCAGCACCGCCCAACAGGGGAGATCACCCCTCCACTTT
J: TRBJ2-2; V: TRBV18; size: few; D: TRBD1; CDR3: CASSPQDRVTGELFF; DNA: TGTGCCAGCTCACCACAGGACAGGGTTACCGGGGAGCTGTTTTTT
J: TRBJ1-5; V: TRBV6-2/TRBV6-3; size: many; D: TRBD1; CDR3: CATTSRDRGSGGQPQHF; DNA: TGTGCCACAACCAGCCGGGACAGGGGCTCGGGTGGGCAGCCCCAGCATTTT
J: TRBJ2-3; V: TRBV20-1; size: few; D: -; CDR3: CSARDAGPGDTQYF; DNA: TGCAGTGCTAGAGACGCGGGGCCGGGGGATACGCAGTATTTT
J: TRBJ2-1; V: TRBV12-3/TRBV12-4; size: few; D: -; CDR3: CASTEGDNEQFF; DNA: TGTGCCAGCACTGAGGGGGACAATGAGCAGTTCTTC
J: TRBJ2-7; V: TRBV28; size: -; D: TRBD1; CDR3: CASRSGQGDYYEQYF; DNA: TGTGCCAGCAGATCGGGACAGGGAGACTACTACGAGCAGTACTTC
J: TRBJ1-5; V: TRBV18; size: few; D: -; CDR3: CASSSWGGENQPQHF; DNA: TGTGCCAGCTCAAGTTGGGGGGGGGAAAATCAGCCCCAGCATTTT
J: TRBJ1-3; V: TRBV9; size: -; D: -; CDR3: CASSVARDTAIQGNTIYF; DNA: TGTGCCAGCAGCGTAGCTCGGGATACGGCCATCCAAGGAAACACCATATATTTT
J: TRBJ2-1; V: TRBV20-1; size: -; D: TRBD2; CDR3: CSARDLGGRNEQFF; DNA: TGCAGTGCTAGAGATTTGGGAGGGAGGAATGAGCAGTTCTTC
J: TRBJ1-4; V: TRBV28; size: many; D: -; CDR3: CASSLSYATQEKLFF; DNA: TGTGCCAGCAGTTTATCTTATGCGACACAAGAAAAACTGTTTTTT
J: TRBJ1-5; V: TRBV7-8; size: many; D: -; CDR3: CASSLIRGPQHF; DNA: TGTGCCAGCAGCTTAATCCGGGGACCCCAGCATTTT
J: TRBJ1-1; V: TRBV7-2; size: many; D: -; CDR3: CASRMPGGMREAFF; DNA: TGTGCCAGCAGAATGCCGGGGGGTATGCGAGAAGCTTTCTTT
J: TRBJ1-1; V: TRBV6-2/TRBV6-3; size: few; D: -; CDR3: CASTQGSTEAFF; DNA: TGTGCCAGCACTCAGGGCAGCACTGAAGCTTTCTTT
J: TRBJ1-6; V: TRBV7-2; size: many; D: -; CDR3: CASSLNQGSPLHF; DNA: TGTGCCAGCAGCTTAAATCAGGGATCACCCCTCCACTTT
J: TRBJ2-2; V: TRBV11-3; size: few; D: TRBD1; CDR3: CASSLTGSTGELFF; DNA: TGTGCCAGCAGCTTGACAGGGAGCACCGGGGAGCTGTTTTTT
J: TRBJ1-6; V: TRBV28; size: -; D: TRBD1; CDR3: CASTGQGLSSYNSPLHF; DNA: TGTGCCAGCACGGGACAGGGGCTCAGCTCCTATAATTCACCCCTCCACTTT
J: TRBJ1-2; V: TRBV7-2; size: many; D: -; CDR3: CASSTPGNYGYTF; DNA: TGTGCCAGCAGCACACCAGGGAACTATGGCTACACCTTC
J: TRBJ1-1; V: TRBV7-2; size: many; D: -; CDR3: CASSVLTGTEAFF; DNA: TGTGCCAGCAGCGTACTCACGGGGACTGAAGCTTTCTTT
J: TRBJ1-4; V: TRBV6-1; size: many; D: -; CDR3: CASRGYRVATNEKLFF; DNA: TGTGCCAGCAGGGGATATCGGGTTGCAACTAATGAAAAACTGTTTTTT
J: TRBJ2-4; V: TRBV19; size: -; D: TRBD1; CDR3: CASSQTGQKNIQYF; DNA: TGTGCCAGTAGCCAGACAGGGCAGAAAAACATTCAGTACTTC
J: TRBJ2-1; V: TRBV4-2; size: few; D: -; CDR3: CASSQDVGYNEQFF; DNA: TGTGCCAGCAGCCAAGATGTGGGATACAATGAGCAGTTCTTC
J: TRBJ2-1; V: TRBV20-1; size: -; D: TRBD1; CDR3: CSARNRQGALYNEQFF; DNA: TGCAGTGCTAGAAATCGACAGGGGGCCCTCTACAATGAGCAGTTCTTC
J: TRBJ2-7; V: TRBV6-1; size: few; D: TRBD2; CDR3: CASSEAGGVDEQYF; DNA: TGTGCCAGCAGTGAGGCGGGAGGAGTCGACGAGCAGTACTTC